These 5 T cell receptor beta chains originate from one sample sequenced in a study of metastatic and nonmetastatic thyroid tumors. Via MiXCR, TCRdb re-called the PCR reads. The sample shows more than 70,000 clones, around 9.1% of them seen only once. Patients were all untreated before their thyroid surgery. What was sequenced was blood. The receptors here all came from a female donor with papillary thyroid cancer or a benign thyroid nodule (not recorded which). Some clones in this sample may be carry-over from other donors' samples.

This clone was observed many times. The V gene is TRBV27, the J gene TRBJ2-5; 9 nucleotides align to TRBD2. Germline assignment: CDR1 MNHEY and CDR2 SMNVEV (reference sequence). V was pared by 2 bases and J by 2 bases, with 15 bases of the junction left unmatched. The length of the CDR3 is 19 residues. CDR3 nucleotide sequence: TGTGCCAGCAGTTTAACTCGTAGCGGGGGAGGTCCACATCAAGAGACCCAGTACTTC. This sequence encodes CASSLTRSGGGPHQETQYF.

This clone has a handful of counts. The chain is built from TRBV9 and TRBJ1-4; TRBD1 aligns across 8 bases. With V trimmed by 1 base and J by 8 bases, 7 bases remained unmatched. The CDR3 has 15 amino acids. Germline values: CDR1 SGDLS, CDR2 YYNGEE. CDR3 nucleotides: TGTGCCAGCAGCGTACGGACAGGGTGGGAGGAAAAACTGTTTTTT. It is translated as CASSVRTGWEEKLFF.

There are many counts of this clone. The CDR3 loop reads CASSLTGGNSPLHF. DNA of the CDR3: TGTGCCAGCAGTTTGACAGGGGGCAATTCACCCCTCCACTTT. The rearrangement uses TRBV27 and TRBJ1-6; 10 nucleotides agree with TRBD1. Germline CDR1 is MNHEY and CDR2 is SMNVEV (reference sequence). V trimming: 3 bases; J trimming: 7 bases; junction bases outside the gene matches: 0. This CDR3 is 14 amino acids long.

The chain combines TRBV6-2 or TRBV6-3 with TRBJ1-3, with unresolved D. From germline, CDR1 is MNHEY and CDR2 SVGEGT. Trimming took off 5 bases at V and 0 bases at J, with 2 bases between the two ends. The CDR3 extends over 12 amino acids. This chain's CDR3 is CASSGSGNTIYF. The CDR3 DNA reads TGTGCCAGCAGTGGCTCTGGAAACACCATATATTTT.

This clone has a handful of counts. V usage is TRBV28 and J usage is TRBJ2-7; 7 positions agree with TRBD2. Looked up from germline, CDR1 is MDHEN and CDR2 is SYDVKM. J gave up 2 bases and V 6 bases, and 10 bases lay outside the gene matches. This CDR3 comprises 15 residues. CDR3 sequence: CASSPGTGRAYEQYF. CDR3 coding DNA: TGTGCCAGCAGCCCTGGGACTGGGAGGGCCTACGAGCAGTACTTC.